This T cell receptor beta chain came from a study of post-analysis software for immune sequencing data. Overall study findings and caveats: Roughly 5 TRBV segments occurring more often in patients than controls included TRBV5-6, TRBV5-1 and TRBV20-1.

This clonotype was recorded a few times. Antigen: not known. Germline V gene sequence: CDR1 MNHEY, CDR2 SVGAGI. V lost 0 bases to trimming and J lost 1 base; unmatched junction nucleotides: 10. There are 18 residues in the CDR3. TCR beta libraries were prepared from cDNA with unique molecular identifiers. TCRdb re-called the PCR reads through MiXCR, storing one row per CDR3 protein. Among about 460,000 distinct CDR3 sequences, approximately 46% were seen once, and the ten largest hold roughly 12%. Sequenced material: blood. The sequence was collected from a girl aged 10 to 17 with multiple sclerosis. V gene TRBV6-5 combines with J gene TRBJ2-7; 9 bases are a match to TRBD1. CDR3 coding DNA: TGTGCCAGCAGTTACTCGGGACAGGGAGGGTTTAGGTCCTACGAGCAGTACTTC. It codes for CASSYSGQGGFRSYEQYF.